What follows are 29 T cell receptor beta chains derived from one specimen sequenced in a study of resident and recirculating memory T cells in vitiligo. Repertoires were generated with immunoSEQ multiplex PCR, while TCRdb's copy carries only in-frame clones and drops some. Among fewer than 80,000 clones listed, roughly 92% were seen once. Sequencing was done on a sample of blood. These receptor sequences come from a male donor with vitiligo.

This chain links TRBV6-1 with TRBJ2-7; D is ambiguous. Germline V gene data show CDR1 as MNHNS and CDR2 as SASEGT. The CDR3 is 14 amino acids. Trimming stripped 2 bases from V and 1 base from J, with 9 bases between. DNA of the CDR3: TGTGCCAGCAGTGAACGCTCAGTTTCCTACGAGCAGTACTTC. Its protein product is CASSERSVSYEQYF.

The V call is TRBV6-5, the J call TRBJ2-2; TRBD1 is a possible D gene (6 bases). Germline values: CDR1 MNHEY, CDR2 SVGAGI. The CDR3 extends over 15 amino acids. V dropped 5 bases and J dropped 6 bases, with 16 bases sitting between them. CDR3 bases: TGTGCCAGCAGTAGAAACAGGGTGGTTGCCGGGGAGCTGTTTTTT. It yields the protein CASSRNRVVAGELFF.

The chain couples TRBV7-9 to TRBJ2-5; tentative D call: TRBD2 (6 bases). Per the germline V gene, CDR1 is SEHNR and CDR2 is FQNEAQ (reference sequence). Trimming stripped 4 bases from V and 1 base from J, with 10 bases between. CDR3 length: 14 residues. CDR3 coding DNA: TGTGCCAGCAGCTCGAAGACTAGCCAAGAGACCCAGTACTTC. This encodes CASSSKTSQETQYF.

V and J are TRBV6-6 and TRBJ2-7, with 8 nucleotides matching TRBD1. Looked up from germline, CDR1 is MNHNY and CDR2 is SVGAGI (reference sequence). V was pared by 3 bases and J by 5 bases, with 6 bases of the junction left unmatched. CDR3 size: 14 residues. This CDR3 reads CASSYRTGNHEQYF. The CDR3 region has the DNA TGTGCCAGCAGTTATCGGACAGGGAACCACGAGCAGTACTTC.

The CDR3 nucleotides read TGTGCCAGCTTCCCCGGGGGGACAGGGGCTGAAAAACTGTTTTTT. It encodes CASFPGGTGAEKLFF. This chain joins TRBV28 and TRBJ1-4; 10 bases agree with TRBD1. This CDR3 has 15 residues. The V gene's germline CDR1 is MDHEN and CDR2 SYDVKM. J was trimmed by 7 bases and V by 8 bases; bases with no gene match: 10. Full variable domain (rest looked up from reference TRBV28 and TRBJ1-4): DVKVTQSSRYLVKRTGEKVFLECVQDMDHENMFWYRQDPGLGLRLIYFSYDVKMKEKGDIPEGYSVSREKKERFSLILESASTNQTSMYLCASFPGGTGAEKLFFGSGTQLSVL.

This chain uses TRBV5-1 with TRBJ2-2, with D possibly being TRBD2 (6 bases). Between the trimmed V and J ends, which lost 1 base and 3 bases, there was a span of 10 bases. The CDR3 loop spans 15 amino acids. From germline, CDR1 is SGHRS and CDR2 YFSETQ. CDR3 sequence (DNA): TGCGCCAGCAGCTTGACCGGGGGAGACACCGGGGAGCTGTTTTTT. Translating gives CASSLTGGDTGELFF.

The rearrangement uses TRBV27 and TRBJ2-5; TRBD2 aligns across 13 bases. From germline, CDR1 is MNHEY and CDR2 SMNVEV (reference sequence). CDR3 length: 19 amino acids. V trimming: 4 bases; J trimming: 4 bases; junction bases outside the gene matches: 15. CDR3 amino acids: CASSSAELAGGPDPETQYF. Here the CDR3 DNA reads TGTGCCAGCAGTTCCGCCGAACTAGCGGGGGGGCCCGATCCAGAGACCCAGTACTTC.

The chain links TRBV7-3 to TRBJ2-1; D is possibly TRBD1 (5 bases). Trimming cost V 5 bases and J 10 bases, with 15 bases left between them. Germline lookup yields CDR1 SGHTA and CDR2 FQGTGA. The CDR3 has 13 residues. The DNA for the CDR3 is TGTGCCAGCAGCCGAACGAGGCAGGGCGAGCAGTTCTTC. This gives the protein CASSRTRQGEQFF.

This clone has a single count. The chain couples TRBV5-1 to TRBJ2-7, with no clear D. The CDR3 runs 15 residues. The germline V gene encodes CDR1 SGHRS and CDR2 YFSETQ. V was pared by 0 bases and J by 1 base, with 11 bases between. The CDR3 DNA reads TGCGCCAGCAGCTTGGAGCCCGCTTCTTCCTACGAGCAGTACTTC. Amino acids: CASSLEPASSYEQYF.

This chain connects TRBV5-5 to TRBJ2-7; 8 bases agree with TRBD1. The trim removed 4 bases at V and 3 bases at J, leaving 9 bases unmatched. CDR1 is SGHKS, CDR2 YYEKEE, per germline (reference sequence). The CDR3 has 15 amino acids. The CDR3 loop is CASSTDRDRDYEQYF. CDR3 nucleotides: TGTGCCAGCAGCACGGACAGGGATCGAGACTACGAGCAGTACTTC.

This CDR3 reads CASSVRSQETQYF. The DNA of the CDR3 is TGTGCCAGCAGCGTACGGTCCCAAGAGACCCAGTACTTC. The chain uses TRBV9 and TRBJ2-5; D is unclear. The V end was cut by 1 base, the J end by 1 base, with 5 bases between. Germline lookup yields CDR1 SGDLS and CDR2 YYNGEE. This CDR3 has 13 residues.

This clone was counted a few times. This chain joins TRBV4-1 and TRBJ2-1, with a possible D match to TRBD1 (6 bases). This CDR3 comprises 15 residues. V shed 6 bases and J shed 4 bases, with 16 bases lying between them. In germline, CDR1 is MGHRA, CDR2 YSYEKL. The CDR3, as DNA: TGCGCCAGCAGGCATCCTGGACAGATTTACAATGAGCAGTTCTTC. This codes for CASRHPGQIYNEQFF.

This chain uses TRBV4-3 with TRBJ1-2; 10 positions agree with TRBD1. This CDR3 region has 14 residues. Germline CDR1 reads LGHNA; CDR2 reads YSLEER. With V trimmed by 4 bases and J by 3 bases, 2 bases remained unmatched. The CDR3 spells CASSRGTGDYGYTF. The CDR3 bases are TGCGCCAGCAGCCGAGGGACAGGGGACTATGGCTACACCTTC.

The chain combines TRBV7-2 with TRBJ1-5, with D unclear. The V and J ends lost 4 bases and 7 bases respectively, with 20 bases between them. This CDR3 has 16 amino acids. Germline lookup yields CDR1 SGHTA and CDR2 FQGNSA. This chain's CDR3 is CASSSNVPSAGQPQHF. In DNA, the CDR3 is TGTGCCAGCAGCTCAAACGTCCCCTCTGCGGGACAGCCCCAGCATTTT.

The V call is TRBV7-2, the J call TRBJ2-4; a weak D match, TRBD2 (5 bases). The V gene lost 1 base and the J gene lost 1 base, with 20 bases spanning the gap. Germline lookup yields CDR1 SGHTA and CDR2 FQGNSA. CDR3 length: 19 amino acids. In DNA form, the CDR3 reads TGTGCCAGCAGCTTAGGACCTCCCCGCGGCGGGTGGGCCAAAAACATTCAGTACTTC. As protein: CASSLGPPRGGWAKNIQYF. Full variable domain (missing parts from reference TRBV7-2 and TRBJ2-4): GAGVSQSPSNKVTEKGKDVELRCDPISGHTALYWYRQSLGQGLEFLIYFQGNSAPDKSGLPSDRFSAERTGGSVSTLTIQRTQQEDSAVYLCASSLGPPRGGWAKNIQYFGAGTRLSVL.

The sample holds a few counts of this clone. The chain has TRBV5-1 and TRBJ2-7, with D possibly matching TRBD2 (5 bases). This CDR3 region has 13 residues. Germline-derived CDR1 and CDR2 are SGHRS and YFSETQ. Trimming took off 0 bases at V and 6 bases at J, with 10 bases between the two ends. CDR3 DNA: TGCGCCAGCAGCTTGGGACGGGGAGTCGAGCAGTACTTC. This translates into CASSLGRGVEQYF.

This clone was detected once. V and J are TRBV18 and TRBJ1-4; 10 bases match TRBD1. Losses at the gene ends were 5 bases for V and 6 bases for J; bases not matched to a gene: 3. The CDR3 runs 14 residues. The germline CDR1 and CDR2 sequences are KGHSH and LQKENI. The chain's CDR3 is CASSSGQGHEKLFF. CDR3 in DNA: TGTGCCAGCTCATCGGGACAGGGGCATGAAAAACTGTTTTTT. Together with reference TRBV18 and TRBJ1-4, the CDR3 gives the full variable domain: NAGVMQNPRHLVRRRGQEARLRCSPMKGHSHVYWYRQLPEEGLKFMVYLQKENIIDESGMPKERFSAEFPKEGPSILRIQQVVRGDSAAYFCASSSGQGHEKLFFGSGTQLSVL.

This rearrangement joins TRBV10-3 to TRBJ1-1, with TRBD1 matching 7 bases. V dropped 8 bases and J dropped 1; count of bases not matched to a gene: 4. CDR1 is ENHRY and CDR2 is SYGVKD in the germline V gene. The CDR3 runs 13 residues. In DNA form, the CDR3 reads TGTGCCATCGGGGGACAGACGAACACTGAAGCTTTCTTT. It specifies CAIGGQTNTEAFF.

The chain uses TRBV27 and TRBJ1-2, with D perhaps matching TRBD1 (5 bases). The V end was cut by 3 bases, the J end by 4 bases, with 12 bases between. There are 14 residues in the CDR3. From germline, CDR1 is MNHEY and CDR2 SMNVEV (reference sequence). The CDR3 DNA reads TGTGCCAGCAGTTTTCGAGGGACTTCCTATGGCTACACCTTC. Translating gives CASSFRGTSYGYTF.

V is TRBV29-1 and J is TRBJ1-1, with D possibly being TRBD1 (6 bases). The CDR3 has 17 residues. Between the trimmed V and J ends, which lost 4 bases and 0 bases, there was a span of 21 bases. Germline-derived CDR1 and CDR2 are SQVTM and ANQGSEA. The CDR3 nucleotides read TGCAGCGTTGTTGGCAGGGGTCGGGACCCCATGAACACTGAAGCTTTCTTT. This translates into CSVVGRGRDPMNTEAFF.

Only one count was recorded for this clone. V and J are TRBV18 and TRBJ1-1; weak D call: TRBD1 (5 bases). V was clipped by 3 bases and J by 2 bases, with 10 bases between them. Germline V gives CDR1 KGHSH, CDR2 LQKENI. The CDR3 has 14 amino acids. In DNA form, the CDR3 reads TGTGCCAGCTCACCGGACAAAATCAACACTGAAGCTTTCTTT. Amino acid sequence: CASSPDKINTEAFF.

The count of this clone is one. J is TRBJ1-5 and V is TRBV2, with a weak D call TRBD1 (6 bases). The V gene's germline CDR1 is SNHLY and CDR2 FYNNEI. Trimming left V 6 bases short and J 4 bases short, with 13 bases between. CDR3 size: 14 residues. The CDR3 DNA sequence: TGTGCCAGCAGGGAACGACAGGTAAATCAGCCCCAGCATTTT. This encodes CASRERQVNQPQHF.

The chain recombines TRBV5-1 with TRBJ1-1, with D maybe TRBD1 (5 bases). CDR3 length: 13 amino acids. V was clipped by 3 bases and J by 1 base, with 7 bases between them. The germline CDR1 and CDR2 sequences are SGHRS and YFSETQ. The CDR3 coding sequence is TGCGCCAGCAGCTGGGGGGGGAACACTGAAGCTTTCTTT. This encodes CASSWGGNTEAFF.

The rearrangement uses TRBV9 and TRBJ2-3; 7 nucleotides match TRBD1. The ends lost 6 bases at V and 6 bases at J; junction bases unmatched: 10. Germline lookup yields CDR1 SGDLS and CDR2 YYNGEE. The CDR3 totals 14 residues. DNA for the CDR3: TGTGCCAGCACGGAACAGGGGCTTCCCGATACGCAGTATTTT. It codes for CASTEQGLPDTQYF.

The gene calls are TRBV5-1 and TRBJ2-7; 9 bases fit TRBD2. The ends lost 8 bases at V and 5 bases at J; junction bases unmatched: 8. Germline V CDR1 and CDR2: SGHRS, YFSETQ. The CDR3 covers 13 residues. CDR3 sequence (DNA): TGCGCCAGTGTAGCGGGGGATCTGAACGAGCAGTACTTC. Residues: CASVAGDLNEQYF.

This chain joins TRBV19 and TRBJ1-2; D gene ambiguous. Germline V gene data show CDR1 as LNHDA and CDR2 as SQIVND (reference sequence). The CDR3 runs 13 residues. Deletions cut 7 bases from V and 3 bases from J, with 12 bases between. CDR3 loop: CASTPTDYYGYTF. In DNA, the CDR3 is TGTGCCAGTACCCCGACGGACTACTATGGCTACACCTTC.

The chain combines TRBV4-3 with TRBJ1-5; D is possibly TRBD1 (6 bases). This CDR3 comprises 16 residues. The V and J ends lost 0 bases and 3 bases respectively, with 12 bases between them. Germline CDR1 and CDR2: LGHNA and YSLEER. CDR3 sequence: CASSQDADSDNQPQHF. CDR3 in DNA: TGCGCCAGCAGCCAAGACGCGGACAGCGACAATCAGCCCCAGCATTTT.

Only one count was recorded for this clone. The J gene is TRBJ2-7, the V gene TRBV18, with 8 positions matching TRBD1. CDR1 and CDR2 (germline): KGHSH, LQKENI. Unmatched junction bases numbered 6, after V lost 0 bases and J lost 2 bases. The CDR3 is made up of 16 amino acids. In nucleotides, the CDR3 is TGTGCCAGCTCACCACCGAGTCTCAGGGGGCCCTACGAGCAGTACTTC. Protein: CASSPPSLRGPYEQYF.

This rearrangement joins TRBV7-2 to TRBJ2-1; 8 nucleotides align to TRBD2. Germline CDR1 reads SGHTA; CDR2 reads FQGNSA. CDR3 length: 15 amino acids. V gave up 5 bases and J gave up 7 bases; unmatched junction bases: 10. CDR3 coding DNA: TGTGCCAGCAGCCCGGGACTAGTAAGGGGGAATGAGCAGTTCTTC. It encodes CASSPGLVRGNEQFF.